This T cell receptor (beta chain) was retrieved from a study of cytomegalovirus exposure and HLA in healthy donors. Use of 60 Vbeta and 13 Jbeta primers characterized the PCR. The assay was immunoSEQ multiplex PCR, and TCRdb's table has in-frame clones only and misses some. The sample has 150,000 to 200,000 clones; over 80% are singletons. Concerning this clone: Antigen specificity is unknown.

Study-wide points: Available immune exposure information was restricted to CMV serostatus only.

Healthy bone marrow donors made up the donors. Trimming removed 0 bases from V and 7 bases from J; junction bases left unmatched: 5. Germline values: CDR1 SGHRS, CDR2 YFSETQ. CDR3 length equals 15 residues. This chain connects TRBV5-1 to TRBJ2-1, with 9 bases identical to TRBD1. The clonotype comes from a man aged 50-59 years in good health and CMV-seronegative. Input material: PBMCs. The CDR3 sequence is CASSLGQGVANEQFF. Here the CDR3 DNA reads TGCGCCAGCAGCTTGGGACAGGGGGTAGCGAATGAGCAGTTCTTC.